This T cell receptor (beta chain) was sequenced for a study of blood T cell repertoires in COVID-19. Study as a whole: Acute and convalescent COVID-19 specimens originated in the United States, Italy and Spain. T cells, B-cell-depleted T cells, or PBMCs provided the cDNA or gDNA that served as material.

Germline-derived CDR1 and CDR2 are ENHRY and SYGVKD. The ends lost 3 bases at V and 4 bases at J; junction bases unmatched: 13. The length of the CDR3 is 18 residues. Here immunoSEQ multiplex PCR was the method, and the copy in TCRdb shows in-frame clones only, minus some. The data show 150,000 to 180,000 clones, with approximately 90% seen just once and 2% to 3% held by the top ten. The V gene is TRBV10-3, the J gene TRBJ2-3; TRBD1 agrees at 10 bases. The receptor comes from a woman in her 70s with acute or convalescent COVID-19. Specimen: peripheral blood. The chain's CDR3 is CAISDPRGDRGGSDTQYF. The CDR3, as DNA: TGTGCCATCAGTGACCCGCGTGGGGACAGGGGTGGGTCAGATACGCAGTATTTT.